The clone carrying this T cell receptor (beta chain) was detected many times. Its antigen is not identified. Clinicians diagnosed using symptoms, serum thyroxine, TRAb, thyroid ultrasound and orbital computed tomography. This specimen comes from a study of Graves' ophthalmopathy and Graves' hyperthyroidism. Looked up from germline, CDR1 is SNHLY and CDR2 is FYNNEI. CDR3 length: 15 amino acids. Between the trimmed V and J ends, which lost 6 bases and 0 bases, there was a span of 14 bases. Whole-study findings and limits: Sensitivity reached roughly 70% and specificity approximately 72% when the model predicted ophthalmopathy progression.

Amplification targeted the TCR beta CDR3 regions, with RNA transcripts as the source material. The first-round RT-PCR employed HTBI primers together with the Qiagen OneStep RT-PCR kit. A multiplex PCR was then performed as the second round. MiXCR, applied by TCRdb to the multiplex PCR reads, yields one record per CDR3 protein. The sample lists almost 750,000 distinct CDR3 sequences, 40% seen once, with 40% to 45% in the top ten. The origin of this receptor is an adult man with Graves' ophthalmopathy. The chain has TRBV2 and TRBJ1-2; weak D call: TRBD1 (6 bases). Sequenced: peripheral blood. CDR3 sequence: CASRKQGQANYGYTF. The CDR3 DNA is TGTGCCAGCAGAAAACAGGGCCAAGCTAACTATGGCTACACCTTC.